Described below is a single TCR beta chain sequence and its context. Its target is unknown. This specimen comes from a study of T-cell memory formation after mild COVID-19. Study in general: TCR clusters were mostly confined to one donor each.

Study results and limitations: Memory cells collected pre-infection included some clones that later responded, suggesting cross-reactive memory joined. Day 15 to 85 contracting clones showed balanced CD4/CD8; later expanders leaned CD4+.

The 5'RACE method, run with constant-segment primers, produced TCR alpha and TCR beta cDNA libraries (carrying sample barcodes and UMIs). Using its own MiXCR run on the 5' RACE reads, TCRdb lists one record per CDR3 protein. The sample shows 85,000 to 120,000 distinct CDR3 sequences, more than 15% of them seen only once. The sequence was obtained from an adult woman who had mild COVID-19 (a few samples of this study predate the infection). Cell type and time point are not known. The source material was PBMCs or a T cell subset sorted from them (not recorded which).

This CDR3 is CATSDSSRLAGDDEQFF. Written as DNA, the CDR3 is TGTGCCACCAGTGATTCCTCTCGGCTAGCGGGAGATGATGAGCAGTTCTTC. The chain recombines TRBV24-1 with TRBJ2-1; 10 bases agree with TRBD2. Trimming cost V 2 bases and J 8 bases; bases outside gene matches: 11. Germline CDR1 is KGHDR and CDR2 is SFDVKD. The CDR3 extends over 17 amino acids.